This T cell receptor (beta chain) was sequenced for a study of identical twins' blood T cells. TCR cDNA libraries came from RNA via a modified published protocol. Each TCR cDNA library carried sample-specific barcodes on both ends. TCRdb re-called the 5' RACE reads through MiXCR, storing one row per CDR3 protein. The sample includes 350,000 to 400,000 distinct CDR3 sequences, over 25% of them seen just once. A few counts support this clonotype. The germline CDR1 and CDR2 sequences are SEHNR and FQNEAQ (reference sequence). This CDR3 contains 13 residues. V lost 5 bases to trimming and J lost 5 bases, with 12 bases between them.

The clonotype comes from a woman aged 18 to 49 in good health. The sequencing input was PBMCs. V is TRBV7-9 and J is TRBJ1-2; no clear D gene. As DNA, the CDR3 is TGTGCCAGCAGCCCCTCGAGGGTGTATGGCTACACCTTC. Translating gives CASSPSRVYGYTF.